Sequencing of this TCR beta chain was carried out in a study of blood T cells in healthy people across ages. Per sample, a minimum of 6.5 million PBMCs were isolated. A second PCR, run for roughly 7 to 12 cycles, used a sample-barcoded 5' primer plus a J-beta primer mix. Each cDNA molecule was tagged by a template-switch adaptor that had 12 random nucleotides. TCRdb fed the 5' RACE reads into MiXCR, producing one record per CDR3 protein. The data show 650,000 to 800,000 distinct CDR3 sequences, around 42% seen once. Trimming removed 3 bases from V and 0 bases from J; junction bases left unmatched: 3. From germline, CDR1 is KGHSH and CDR2 LQKENI. This CDR3 comprises 15 residues.

This receptor was taken from a man aged 55 to 70 in good health. Sequences were obtained from blood. This rearrangement joins TRBV18 to TRBJ2-5; 8 nucleotides match TRBD2. This CDR3 reads CASSPRRGDQETQYF. DNA of the CDR3: TGTGCCAGCTCACCGAGGCGGGGGGACCAAGAGACCCAGTACTTC.